The 7 T cell receptor beta chains below all came from one sample that was sequenced in a study of graft-versus-host responses after intestinal transplantation. These receptors have no known antigen. Measured with immunoSEQ multiplex PCR; TCRdb has only the in-frame clones, and not every one. Found here are approximately 130,000 clones, more than 80% of them singletons; the top ten hold roughly 0.16%. The sample consisted of unstimulated CD4+ T cells sorted from spleen or lymph node cells, taken before intestinal transplant. Every receptor here comes from a human donor who received an intestinal transplant.

J is TRBJ1-2 and V is TRBV19; 9 nucleotides align to TRBD1. Trimming cost V 5 bases and J 5 bases; bases outside gene matches: 9. The germline V gene encodes CDR1 LNHDA and CDR2 SQIVND (reference sequence). CDR3 length: 15 amino acids. CDR3 in amino acids: CASSVPPGQGYGYTF. The CDR3 DNA reads as TGTGCCAGTAGTGTACCTCCGGGACAGGGTTATGGCTACACCTTC.

V usage is TRBV5-1 and J usage is TRBJ1-2; 10 positions agree with TRBD1. CDR1 and CDR2 from the germline V gene are SGHRS and YFSETQ. The CDR3 runs to 16 residues. V shed 0 bases, J shed 4 bases, and the junction held 6 bases outside the gene matches. DNA of the CDR3: TGCGCCAGCAGCTTGGCCCGGACAGGGGGTCTCTATGGCTACACCTTC. Translating it yields CASSLARTGGLYGYTF.

The chain combines TRBV5-1 with TRBJ1-1, with D perhaps matching TRBD1 (5 bases). V lost 4 bases, J lost 0 bases, and 16 bases lay in between. Germline V gene lookup returns CDR1 SGHRS and CDR2 YFSETQ. This CDR3 region has 16 residues. Written as DNA, the CDR3 is TGCGCCAGCAGCCTCCTCCCCCGGGGCTTGAACACTGAAGCTTTCTTT. Its protein product is CASSLLPRGLNTEAFF.

CDR3 residues: CASSPGQGPYEQYF. In nucleotides, the CDR3 is TGCGCCAGCAGCCCGGGACAGGGCCCCTACGAGCAGTACTTC. This chain uses TRBV5-1 with TRBJ2-7; the match to TRBD1 covers 9 bases. J was trimmed by 2 bases and V by 4 bases; bases with no gene match: 4. This CDR3 has 14 residues. Germline values: CDR1 SGHRS, CDR2 YFSETQ.

This rearrangement joins TRBV11-2 to TRBJ2-2; perhaps D is TRBD1 or TRBD2 (5 bases each). Deletions cut 5 bases from V and 5 bases from J, with 18 bases between. From germline, CDR1 is SGHAT and CDR2 FQNNGV. This CDR3 spans 16 amino acids. CDR3 amino acids: CASSAGTLFLTGELFF. The CDR3 DNA reads as TGTGCCAGCAGCGCCGGGACCCTCTTTCTTACCGGGGAGCTGTTTTTT.

The CDR3 loop reads CASSSDYRTQYF. The DNA of the CDR3 is TGTGCCAGCAGCTCCGATTATAGGACCCAGTACTTC. The chain is built from TRBV5-6 and TRBJ2-5, with D uncertain. Germline lookup yields CDR1 SGHDT and CDR2 YYEEEE. V was cut by 3 bases and J by 7 bases, with 10 bases left in between. This CDR3 comprises 12 residues.

The chain carries TRBV5-1 and TRBJ2-3, with D possibly being TRBD1 or TRBD2 (5 bases each). Trimming pared 4 bases from V and 0 bases from J, leaving 9 bases between. Germline V gives CDR1 SGHRS, CDR2 YFSETQ. The CDR3 spans 14 residues. The CDR3 protein is CASSDGASTDTQYF. The DNA of the CDR3 is TGCGCCAGCAGCGACGGGGCTAGCACAGATACGCAGTATTTT.